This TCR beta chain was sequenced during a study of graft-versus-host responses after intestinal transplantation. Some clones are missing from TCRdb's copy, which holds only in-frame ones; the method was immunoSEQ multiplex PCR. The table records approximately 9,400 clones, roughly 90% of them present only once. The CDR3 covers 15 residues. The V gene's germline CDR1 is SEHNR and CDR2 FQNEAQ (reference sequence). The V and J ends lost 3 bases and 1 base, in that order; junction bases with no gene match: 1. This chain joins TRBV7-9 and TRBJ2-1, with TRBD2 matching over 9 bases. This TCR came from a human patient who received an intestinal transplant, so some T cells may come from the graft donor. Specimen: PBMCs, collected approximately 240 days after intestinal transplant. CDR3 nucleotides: TGTGCCAGCAGCTTTACTAGCGGGTCCTACAATGAGCAGTTCTTC. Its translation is CASSFTSGSYNEQFF.